This entry describes one T cell receptor beta chain. Its antigen remains unknown. With a J-beta primer mix and a sample-barcoded 5' primer, a second PCR ran about 7 to 12 cycles. TCRdb independently ran MiXCR on the 5' RACE reads; one entry per CDR3 protein. This sample has about 670,000 distinct CDR3 sequences, with 40% to 50% found just once. The CDR3 length is 17 residues. V lost 3 bases, J lost 1 base, and 10 bases stayed unmatched. Germline-derived CDR1 and CDR2 are SGHRS and YFSETQ. This entry comes from a study of blood T cells in healthy people across ages. Overall study context: There was about one barcoded beta molecule captured by template switching per two T cells. Findings of the study overall: Comparison with aged donors showed that long-lived donors had more naive CD4+ cells and higher diversity.

V usage is TRBV5-1 and J usage is TRBJ2-4; 7 nucleotides match TRBD2. The sequence was collected from a man older than 75 in good health. Material for sequencing was blood. The CDR3, as DNA: TGCGCCAGCAGCTCAGAAAGGCCCGGGGGGGCCAAAAACATTCAGTACTTC. Protein product: CASSSERPGGAKNIQYF.